What follows describes a single T cell receptor beta chain. The PCR made use of 60 Vbeta and 13 Jbeta primers. Using immunoSEQ multiplex PCR, the repertoire was profiled, and TCRdb retains in-frame clones only, with some absent. The sample lists about 150,000 clones; approximately 60% were seen once. Trimming left V 6 bases short and J 4 bases short, with 15 bases between. CDR1 and CDR2 from the germline V gene are MNHNS and SASEGT. The CDR3 runs to 14 residues. The sample comes from a study of cytomegalovirus exposure and HLA in healthy donors. The origin of this receptor is a woman in her 40s in good health and CMV-seronegative. This chain links TRBV6-1 with TRBJ1-1; D is possibly TRBD1 (6 bases). The sequenced sample consisted of PBMCs. Here the CDR3 DNA reads TGTGCCAGCAGGACCCCTGGGGGGGCCACTGAAGCTTTCTTT. It specifies CASRTPGGATEAFF.